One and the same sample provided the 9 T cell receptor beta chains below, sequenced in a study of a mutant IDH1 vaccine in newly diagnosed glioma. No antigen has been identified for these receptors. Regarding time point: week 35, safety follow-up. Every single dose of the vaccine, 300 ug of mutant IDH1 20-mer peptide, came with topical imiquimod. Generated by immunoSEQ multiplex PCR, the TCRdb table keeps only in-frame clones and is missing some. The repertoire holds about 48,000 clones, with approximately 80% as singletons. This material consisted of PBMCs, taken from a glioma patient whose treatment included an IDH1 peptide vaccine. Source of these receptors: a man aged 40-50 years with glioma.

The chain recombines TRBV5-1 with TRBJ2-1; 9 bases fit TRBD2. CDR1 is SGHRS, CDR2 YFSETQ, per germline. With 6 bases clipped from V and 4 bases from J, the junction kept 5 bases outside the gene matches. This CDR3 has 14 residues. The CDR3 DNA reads TGCGCCAGCATGGTGCGGGAGGGATACAATGAGCAGTTCTTC. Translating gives CASMVREGYNEQFF. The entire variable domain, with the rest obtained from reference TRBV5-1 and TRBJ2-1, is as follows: KAGVTQTPRYLIKTRGQQVTLSCSPISGHRSVSWYQQTPGQGLQFLFEYFSETQRNKGNFPGRFSGRQFSNSRSEMNVSTLELGDSALYLCASMVREGYNEQFFGPGTRLTVL.

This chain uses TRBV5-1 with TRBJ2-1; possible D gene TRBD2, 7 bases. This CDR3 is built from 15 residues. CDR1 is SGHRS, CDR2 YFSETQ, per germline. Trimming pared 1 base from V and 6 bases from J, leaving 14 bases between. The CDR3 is CASSLKGEGGNEQFF. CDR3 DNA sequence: TGCGCCAGCAGCTTGAAGGGGGAGGGAGGCAATGAGCAGTTCTTC.

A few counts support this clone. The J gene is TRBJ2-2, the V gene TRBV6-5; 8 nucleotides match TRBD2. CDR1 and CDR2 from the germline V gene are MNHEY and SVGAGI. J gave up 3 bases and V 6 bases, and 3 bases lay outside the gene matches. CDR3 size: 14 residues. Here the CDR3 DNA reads TGTGCCAGCAGAAGGACTAGCCACACCGGGGAGCTGTTTTTT. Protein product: CASRRTSHTGELFF.

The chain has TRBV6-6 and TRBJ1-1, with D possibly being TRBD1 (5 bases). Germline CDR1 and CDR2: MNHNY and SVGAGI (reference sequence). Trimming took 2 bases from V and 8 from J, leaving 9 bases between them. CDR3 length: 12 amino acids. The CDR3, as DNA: TGTGCCAGCAGTTACGAGGAGGGGGAAGCTTTCTTT. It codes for CASSYEEGEAFF.

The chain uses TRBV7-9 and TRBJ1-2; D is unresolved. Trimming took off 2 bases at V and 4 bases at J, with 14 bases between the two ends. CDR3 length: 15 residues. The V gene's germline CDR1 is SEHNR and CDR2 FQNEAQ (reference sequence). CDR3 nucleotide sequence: TGTGCCAGCAGCTTATTGGACCGTGGAGGCTATGGCTACACCTTC. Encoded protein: CASSLLDRGGYGYTF.

The CDR3 is CASSPREFQETQYF. DNA of the CDR3: TGTGCCAGCTCACCACGCGAGTTCCAAGAGACCCAGTACTTC. This rearrangement joins TRBV18 to TRBJ2-5; no clear D. V lost 1 base and J lost 1, with 7 bases in between. In germline, CDR1 is KGHSH, CDR2 LQKENI. This CDR3 contains 14 residues. Complete variable domain (other parts from reference TRBV18 and TRBJ2-5): NAGVMQNPRHLVRRRGQEARLRCSPMKGHSHVYWYRQLPEEGLKFMVYLQKENIIDESGMPKERFSAEFPKEGPSILRIQQVVRGDSAAYFCASSPREFQETQYFGPGTRLLVL.

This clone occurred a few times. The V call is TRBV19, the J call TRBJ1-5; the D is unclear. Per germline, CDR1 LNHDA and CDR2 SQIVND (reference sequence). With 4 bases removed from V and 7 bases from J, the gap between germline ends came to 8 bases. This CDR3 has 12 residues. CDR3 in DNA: TGTGCCAGTAGTACTGGAGGACAGCCCCAGCATTTT. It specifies CASSTGGQPQHF.

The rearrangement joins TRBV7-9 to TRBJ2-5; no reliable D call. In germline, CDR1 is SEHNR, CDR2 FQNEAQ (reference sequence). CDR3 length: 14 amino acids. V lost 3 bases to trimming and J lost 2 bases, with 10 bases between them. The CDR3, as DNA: TGTGCCAGCAGCTTGGTAGGCTCACAAGAGACCCAGTACTTC. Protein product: CASSLVGSQETQYF.

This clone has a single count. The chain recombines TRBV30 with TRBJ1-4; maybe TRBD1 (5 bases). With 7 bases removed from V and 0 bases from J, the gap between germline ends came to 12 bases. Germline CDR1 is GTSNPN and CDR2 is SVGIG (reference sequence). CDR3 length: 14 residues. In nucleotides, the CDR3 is TGTGCCTCTACCTTGGGGGCAACTAATGAAAAACTGTTTTTT. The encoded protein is CASTLGATNEKLFF.